These 3 T cell receptor beta chains were sequenced from one sample in a study of blood T cell repertoires in COVID-19 (dated by TCRdb to about 2020). The method was the immunoSEQ multiplex PCR assay. TCRdb took over this immuneACCESS table, retaining in-frame rearrangements with V and J assigned. Such tables are incomplete; in checked studies, under half of the missing clones stem from an unresolved V gene, and the remainder is unexplained. For this sample the table gives over 45,000 clones, of which around 67% were detected only once. Roughly 18% of the sample goes to the ten largest clones. Sequencing was carried out using peripheral blood. These receptor sequences come from a woman in her forties or fifties with active or convalescent COVID-19.

This chain uses TRBV24-1 with TRBJ2-1; 7 positions match TRBD1. V shed 7 bases and J 9 bases; nucleotides not matched to a gene: 2. The CDR3 covers 11 residues. Germline V gene lookup returns CDR1 KGHDR and CDR2 SFDVKD. CDR3 nucleotide sequence: TGTGCCACCAGCCGGGACAGTGAGCAGTTCTTC. Its protein is CATSRDSEQFF.

In DNA form, the CDR3 reads TGTGCCAGCTCACGCAACCGGGACAGAATATACAATGAGCAGTTCTTC. Its protein is CASSRNRDRIYNEQFF. The chain has TRBV18 and TRBJ2-1; 7 bases fit TRBD1. Germline CDR1 is KGHSH and CDR2 is LQKENI. The V and J ends lost 4 bases and 4 bases, in that order; junction bases with no gene match: 10. This CDR3 has 16 residues.

This chain uses TRBV6-2 or TRBV6-3 with TRBJ1-2, with D perhaps TRBD1 (6 bases). Germline loops: CDR1 MNHEY, CDR2 SVGEGT. Deletions cut 6 bases from V and 3 bases from J, with 17 bases between. There are 15 residues in the CDR3. The CDR3 DNA is TGTGCCAGCAGCCGGGACACTACACAGGACTATGGCTACACCTTC. It encodes CASSRDTTQDYGYTF.